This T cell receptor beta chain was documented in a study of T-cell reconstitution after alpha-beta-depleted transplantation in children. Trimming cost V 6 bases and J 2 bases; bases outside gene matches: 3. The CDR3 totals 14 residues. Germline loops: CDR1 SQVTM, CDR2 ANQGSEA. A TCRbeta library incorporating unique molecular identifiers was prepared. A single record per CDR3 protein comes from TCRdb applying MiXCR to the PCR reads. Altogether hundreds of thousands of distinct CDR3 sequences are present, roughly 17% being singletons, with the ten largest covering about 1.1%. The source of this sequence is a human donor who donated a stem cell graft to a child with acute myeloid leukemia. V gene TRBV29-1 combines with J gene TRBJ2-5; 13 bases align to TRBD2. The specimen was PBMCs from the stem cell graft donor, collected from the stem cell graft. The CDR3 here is CSVRGLAGQETQYF. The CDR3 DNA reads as TGCAGCGTAAGGGGACTAGCGGGACAAGAGACCCAGTACTTC.